This T cell receptor (beta chain) came from a study of regulatory T cells in long-lasting Graves disease. Across the whole study: Graves' cases, newly diagnosed, had used antithyroid drugs under 3 months.

This CDR3 is built from 16 residues. In germline, CDR1 is LNHNV, CDR2 YYDKDF (reference sequence). Trimming took off 4 bases at V and 1 base at J, with 16 bases between the two ends. Sequencing libraries for TCR beta were prepared with iRepertoire HTBI primers and Arm-PCR of CDR3 regions. From the multiplex PCR reads, TCRdb called clonotypes with MiXCR, one entry per CDR3 protein. This sample has over 500,000 distinct CDR3 sequences, with 15% to 20% found just once. As to time point: newly diagnosed GD, antithyroid drugs for less than 3 months. RNA extracted from PBMCs served as the sequencing template. Each patient gave approximately 9.2 milliliters of EDTA-anticoagulated peripheral blood. In addition, the sample was reused for a study of T cells in Graves' hyperthyroidism and ophthalmopathy. From that second work: Researchers ran a first-round RT-PCR on the TCR CDR3 using the HTBI primer set.

The specimen comprised peripheral blood mononuclear cells (PBMCs), sampled at new diagnosis, from a patient treated with antithyroid drugs. The gene calls are TRBV15 and TRBJ1-1; maybe TRBD1 (5 bases). The TCR comes from a man between 18 and 35 years old with Graves disease. This CDR3 reads CATSTRGGAENTEAFF. CDR3 bases: TGTGCCACCAGCACTCGGGGCGGGGCTGAGAACACTGAAGCTTTCTTT.